This paragraph covers one TCR beta chain sequence. What it binds is not known. With 4 bases removed from V and 4 bases from J, the gap between germline ends came to 18 bases. The CDR3 contains 15 residues. The germline V gene encodes CDR1 SGDLS and CDR2 YYNGEE. These data come from a study of radiation and T cells in renal cell carcinoma. General study findings and limits: Intratumoral heterogeneity was not captured in these approximately 1 g regions. Dominant CDR3 motifs were more common in irradiated tumors than controls.

Treatment given: treatment-naive control, cytoreductive nephrectomy. The assay was immunoSEQ multiplex PCR, and TCRdb's table has in-frame clones only and misses some. The table records 8,000 to 8,500 clones, around 61% of them present only once. This TCR was recovered from a man aged 55 to 70 with renal cell carcinoma. The V and J genes are TRBV9 and TRBJ2-7; possibly TRBD1 for D (7 bases). This specimen was tumor tissue, taken from a patient whose treatment was nephrectomy without radiotherapy. In DNA form, the CDR3 reads TGTGCCAGCAGCCTCCAGGGGGGTCGGACATACGAGCAGTACTTC. It codes for CASSLQGGRTYEQYF.